The source of this T cell receptor (beta chain) is a study of shared clonotypes between healthy human individuals. Overall study: Samples came from a couple of female and three male donors aged 18 to 49.

The naive CD8 subset, CD45RO-negative cells positively selected for CCR7, excluded terminally differentiated effector memory CD45RA+ cells. TCRdb's table, derived via immunoSEQ multiplex PCR, lists solely in-frame clones and lacks some. The sample holds roughly 1,800,000 clones, about 95% seen once. Regarding the study as a whole: A small donor pool kept down the genetic and exposure-history diversity that was represented. Among non-shared clonotypes, generation probabilities were lower than among those shared by all four donors.

A remark on this clone: Its target is unknown.

The germline CDR1 and CDR2 sequences are SEHNR and FQNEAQ (reference sequence). This CDR3 spans 12 amino acids. V was pared by 8 bases and J by 10 bases, with 15 bases between. The V call is TRBV7-9, the J call TRBJ2-1; a weak D match, TRBD2 (6 bases). The source is a man in his late teens or twenties in good health. The sequencing sample was made of naive CD8+ T cells sorted from blood. In DNA, the CDR3 is TGTGCCAGCGGGGATGGGGGAGGCGAGCAGTTCTTC. Translation gives CASGDGGGEQFF.